What follows are 10 T cell receptor beta chains derived from one specimen sequenced in a study of radiotherapy plus CTLA-4 blockade in lung cancer. TCRdb's copy holds only in-frame clones and misses some; the assay was immunoSEQ multiplex PCR. There are under 45,000 clones in the sample; 75% to 80% occur only once, and about 22% lies in the top ten. The sample here was peripheral blood, taken from a patient treated with radiotherapy plus ipilimumab. These receptors all stem from a human donor with non-small cell lung cancer that progressed on radiotherapy plus ipilimumab.

The chain recombines TRBV6-5 with TRBJ2-3, with a tentative D call TRBD2 (6 bases). The germline CDR1 and CDR2 sequences are MNHEY and SVGAGI. This CDR3 is built from 16 residues. The ends were cut back, 1 base at V and 3 bases at J, with 14 bases in the middle. CDR3 residues: CASSYLAGRRTDTQYF. The CDR3 DNA reads TGTGCCAGCAGTTACTTGGCGGGGCGAAGGACAGATACGCAGTATTTT.

This chain uses TRBV27 with TRBJ1-1; 7 nucleotides align to TRBD1. J was trimmed by 0 bases and V by 5 bases; bases with no gene match: 3. The CDR3 has 14 amino acids. CDR1 MNHEY and CDR2 SMNVEV come from the germline V gene (reference sequence). CDR3: CASSPRGLNTEAFF. The CDR3 coding sequence is TGTGCCAGCAGTCCCAGGGGGTTGAACACTGAAGCTTTCTTT.

The chain couples TRBV10-3 to TRBJ2-5; tentatively, D is TRBD1 (6 bases). The J call may be incorrect, as the DNA end agrees better with TRBJ2-7. Germline-derived CDR1 and CDR2 are ENHRY and SYGVKD. The CDR3 contains 13 residues. The CDR3 region has the DNA TGTGCCACCTGGACAGTTAGCTCCTACGAGCAGTACTTC. It is translated as CATWTVSSYEQYF.

The CDR3 here is CASSYSLPSGGDEQFF. In DNA form, the CDR3 reads TGTGCCAGCAGTTACTCGTTGCCTAGCGGGGGGGATGAGCAGTTCTTC. V is TRBV6-5 and J is TRBJ2-1; 12 bases map to TRBD2. Per germline, CDR1 MNHEY and CDR2 SVGAGI. V gave up 0 bases and J gave up 8 bases; unmatched junction bases: 5. The CDR3 extends over 16 amino acids.

The CDR3 sequence: CASSQEGGNEQFF. In DNA, the CDR3 is TGCGCCAGCAGCCAAGAAGGGGGAAATGAGCAGTTCTTC. The chain uses TRBV4-3 and TRBJ2-1, with D possibly being TRBD1 (6 bases). Germline-derived CDR1 and CDR2 are LGHNA and YSLEER. This CDR3 is built from 13 residues. Between the trimmed V and J ends, which lost 0 bases and 7 bases, there was a span of 7 bases.

This clone was found a few times. This chain connects TRBV9 to TRBJ1-1, with 11 bases matching TRBD1. The CDR3 extends over 15 amino acids. Looked up from germline, CDR1 is SGDLS and CDR2 is YYNGEE. Trimming at V came to 4 bases and at J to 1 base, leaving 3 bases not matched to a gene. CDR3 loop: CASSRTGGSNTEAFF. The CDR3 coding sequence is TGTGCCAGCAGCCGGACAGGGGGCTCGAACACTGAAGCTTTCTTT.

The chain uses TRBV5-4 and TRBJ2-2, with TRBD2 matching 9 bases. The V and J ends lost 4 bases and 6 bases, in that order; junction bases with no gene match: 10. This CDR3 is built from 16 residues. CDR1 is SGHNT, CDR2 YYREEE, per germline (reference sequence). This CDR3 reads CASSPIAGVGAGELFF. CDR3 DNA: TGTGCCAGCAGCCCCATAGCGGGGGTTGGGGCCGGGGAGCTGTTTTTT.

The genes are TRBV15 and TRBJ2-6, with unresolved D. Trimming stripped 5 bases from V and 4 bases from J, with 9 bases between. Germline CDR1 and CDR2: LNHNV and YYDKDF (reference sequence). This CDR3 has 14 amino acids. CDR3 nucleotide sequence: TGTGCCACCAGCCTAGGCTGGGGGGCCAACGTCCTGACTTTC. Its translation: CATSLGWGANVLTF. The complete variable domain, with remaining parts taken from reference TRBV15 and TRBJ2-6, reads DAMVIQNPRYQVTQFGKPVTLSCSQTLNHNVMYWYQQKSSQAPKLLFHYYDKDFNNEADTPDNFQSRRPNTSFCFLDIRSPGLGDTAMYLCATSLGWGANVLTFGAGSRLTVL.

This chain links TRBV10-3 with TRBJ1-5; 8 nucleotides match TRBD1. The CDR3 covers 14 residues. The V segment lost 6 bases and the J segment 9 bases; nucleotides outside the gene matches: 10. Germline V gene sequence: CDR1 ENHRY, CDR2 SYGVKD. CDR3 in amino acids: CAIRDPGQGGPQHF. CDR3 DNA: TGTGCCATCAGGGACCCCGGACAGGGCGGGCCCCAGCATTTT.

The rearrangement joins TRBV5-4 to TRBJ1-2; tentative D call: TRBD1 (5 bases). This CDR3 comprises 13 residues. The germline V gene encodes CDR1 SGHNT and CDR2 YYREEE (reference sequence). The ends were cut back, 3 bases at V and 6 bases at J, with 12 bases in the middle. CDR3 DNA: TGTGCCAGCAGCTGGCAGGGCTTAAATGGCTACACCTTC. This encodes CASSWQGLNGYTF.